This is a list of T cell receptor beta chains from one sample in a study of T cell repertoires in cytomegalovirus infection. TCRdb independently ran MiXCR on the reads; one entry per CDR3 protein. The sample holds about 130,000 distinct CDR3 sequences, 20% to 30% seen once. Their cognate antigens are unknown. Input material: PBMCs, sequenced either directly or after in vitro stimulation (not recorded which). The receptors shown here come from a human donor in good health (CMV status not recorded). Some clones in this sample may be carry-over from other donors' samples. Each CDR3 is given with its conserved first and last residue. Each record gives: D gene, clone size, V gene, J gene, CDR3 DNA, CDR3 protein. D genes are given only for firm matches. Clone sizes are given selectively: once, few, many, or a class where the clone is expanded.

.	many	TRBV7-2	TRBJ2-3	TGTGCCAGCAGCGCTGCTGGGAGCACAGATACGCAGTATTTT	CASSAAGSTDTQYF
.	many	TRBV28	TRBJ1-2	TGTGCCAGCAGTTTCGGGAACTATGGCTACACCTTC	CASSFGNYGYTF
.	few	TRBV29-1	TRBJ2-7	TGCAGCGTTGAAACAGGGAGCTCCTACGAGCAGTACTTC	CSVETGSSYEQYF
.	many	TRBV12-3/TRBV12-4	TRBJ2-7	TGTGCCAGCAGCCGGACAAAGGGGTTGTACGAGCAGTACTTC	CASSRTKGLYEQYF
.	few	TRBV10-2	TRBJ1-1	TGCGCCAGCAACAGAGGGGGGGTCCTGAACACTGAAGCTTTCTTT	CASNRGGVLNTEAFF
TRBD2	.	TRBV12-3/TRBV12-4	TRBJ2-5	TGTGCCAGCAGTTTTTGGAAAGGAGGGGAGGGAAGAGAGACCCAGTACTTC	CASSFWKGGEGRETQYF
TRBD1	few	TRBV20-1	TRBJ1-2	TGCAGTGCTACAAGGACAGGGGGCAATTATGGCTACACCTTC	CSATRTGGNYGYTF
TRBD2	.	TRBV29-1	TRBJ2-3	TGCAGCGTTGGTAGAACTAGCGGGAGCGGAGATACGCAGTATTTT	CSVGRTSGSGDTQYF
TRBD1	few	TRBV2	TRBJ2-7	TGTGCCAGCAGGAGAGGACAGGGGGCTTACGAGCAGTACTTC	CASRRGQGAYEQYF
.	once	TRBV10-3	TRBJ2-7	TGTGCCATCAGTGCAGGGATTCTAGTCGGGGTCTTCGAGCAGTACTTC	CAISAGILVGVFEQYF
.	many	TRBV6-5	TRBJ1-1	TGTGCCAGCAACAGACATATGAACACTGAAGCTTTCTTT	CASNRHMNTEAFF
.	once	TRBV7-6	TRBJ2-1	TGTGCCAGCAGCAATAATTACAATGAGCAGTTCTTC	CASSNNYNEQFF
TRBD2	.	TRBV19	TRBJ2-2	TGTGCCAGTAGCCCCGGACTAGCCAAAAAGGTGGCCGGGGAGCTGTTTTTT	CASSPGLAKKVAGELFF
.	few	TRBV6-2/TRBV6-3	TRBJ1-5	TGTGCCAGCAGTTACTGGGGCAATCAGCCCCAGCATTTT	CASSYWGNQPQHF
.	.	TRBV19	TRBJ1-3	TGTGCCAGTAGTAGCCCCACAGACCGGTGGGACGGAAACACCATATATTTT	CASSSPTDRWDGNTIYF
TRBD2	.	TRBV19	TRBJ2-5	TGTGCCAGTAGTATACAAGCGGGAGGCAACCAAGAGACCCAGTACTTC	CASSIQAGGNQETQYF
TRBD2	.	TRBV4-1	TRBJ2-1	TGCGCCAGCAGCCATCCCGGACTAGCGGGAGGTCTCAATGAGCAGTTCTTC	CASSHPGLAGGLNEQFF
TRBD1	few	TRBV6-1	TRBJ1-3	TGTGCCAGCAACCCAAGACTACGCCTGGCACAGGGGTCTGGAAACACCATATATTTT	CASNPRLRLAQGSGNTIYF
TRBD2	few	TRBV20-1	TRBJ2-5	TGCAGTGCTAGTCTCCCAGCGGGGGTCCAAGAGACCCAGTACTTC	CSASLPAGVQETQYF
TRBD1	.	TRBV20-1	TRBJ2-5	TGCAGTGCCAGGGACAGCCAAGAGACCCAGTACTTC	CSARDSQETQYF
.	.	TRBV19	TRBJ2-2	TGTGCCAGTAGTTGGGTCCCCACTGGGGAGCTGTTTTTT	CASSWVPTGELFF